The 14 T cell receptor beta chains below were found in one sample sequenced in a study of CD8 T cells in acute hepatitis C reinfection. Sequenced by immunoSEQ multiplex PCR; TCRdb stores in-frame clones only, minus some. Seen here are 30,000 to 45,000 clones, approximately 83% observed once, and the top ten hold approximately 11%. Specified time point: naive CD8 control sorted from an acute-time-point sample. Input material: naive CD8+ T cells from PBMCs. All receptors come from a woman aged 18-30 years who spontaneously cleared hepatitis C infection.

The V gene is TRBV7-9, the J gene TRBJ2-1, with D maybe TRBD2 (6 bases). The CDR3 length is 10 residues. The germline V gene has CDR1 SEHNR and CDR2 FQNEAQ (reference sequence). V shed 6 bases and J shed 10 bases, with 7 bases lying between them. The DNA of the CDR3 is TGTGCCAGCAGGGGAGGCGAGCAGTTCTTC. This translates into CASRGGEQFF.

This clone was seen a single time. The V gene is TRBV10-3, the J gene TRBJ2-7; D is unclear. The V end lost 0 bases, the J end lost 6 bases, and 9 bases lay between the germline ends. This CDR3 comprises 13 residues. Germline V CDR1 and CDR2: ENHRY, SYGVKD. CDR3 in DNA: TGTGCCATCAGTGAGTCTCTAGGGCGCGAGCAGTACTTC. Protein: CAISESLGREQYF.

The J gene is TRBJ2-7, the V gene TRBV27; D ambiguous. CDR1 is MNHEY, CDR2 SMNVEV, per germline (reference sequence). Trimming removed 6 bases from V and 0 bases from J, with 18 bases in between. CDR3 length equals 16 residues. CDR3 residues: CASSQRTGPSSYEQYF. DNA of the CDR3: TGTGCCAGCAGCCAAAGAACCGGGCCAAGCTCCTACGAGCAGTACTTC.

This clone has a handful of counts. The genes are TRBV27 and TRBJ2-7; TRBD2 matches 7 bases. The V gene's germline CDR1 is MNHEY and CDR2 SMNVEV (reference sequence). J lost 7 bases, V lost 5 bases, and 5 bases had no gene match. The CDR3 loop spans 12 amino acids. CDR3 sequence: CASSVAGREQYF. CDR3 bases: TGTGCCAGCAGTGTAGCGGGTCGGGAGCAGTACTTC.

The chain links TRBV19 to TRBJ2-1; D is unclear. Germline V CDR1 and CDR2: LNHDA, SQIVND (reference sequence). V gave up 5 bases and J gave up 0 bases, with 14 bases separating them. CDR3 length equals 16 residues. CDR3 bases: TGTGCCAGTAGTCCTACCTGGACGGTCTCCTACAATGAGCAGTTCTTC. Translated: CASSPTWTVSYNEQFF.

The genes are TRBV13 and TRBJ2-5, with D possibly being TRBD1 (6 bases). The J call is uncertain, as TRBJ2-7 better fits the DNA end. This CDR3 region has 14 residues. From germline, CDR1 is PRHDT and CDR2 FYEKMQ (reference sequence). The CDR3 sequence is CASSTTGSSYEQYF. In nucleotides, the CDR3 is TGTGCCAGCAGCACAACAGGGTCCTCCTACGAGCAGTACTTC.

The genes are TRBV7-2 and TRBJ2-7, with D perhaps matching TRBD1 (5 bases). The CDR3 contains 14 residues. Trimming took 1 base from V and 4 from J, leaving 11 bases between them. CDR1 SGHTA and CDR2 FQGNSA come from the germline V gene. The CDR3, as DNA: TGTGCCAGCAGCTTAGTCCAGGGTTTTTACGAGCAGTACTTC. Translation gives CASSLVQGFYEQYF. The variable domain in full, completed from reference TRBV7-2 and TRBJ2-7, reads GAGVSQSPSNKVTEKGKDVELRCDPISGHTALYWYRQSLGQGLEFLIYFQGNSAPDKSGLPSDRFSAERTGGSVSTLTIQRTQQEDSAVYLCASSLVQGFYEQYFGPGTRLTVT.

The chain links TRBV10-3 to TRBJ1-1; tentatively, D is TRBD1 (6 bases). Trimming stripped 5 bases from V and 1 base from J, with 8 bases between. Germline V gene data show CDR1 as ENHRY and CDR2 as SYGVKD. The CDR3 covers 13 residues. CDR3 nucleotides: TGTGCCATCAGTCAGGGGCCGAACACTGAAGCTTTCTTT. Translated: CAISQGPNTEAFF.

This sequence joins TRBV4-1 and TRBJ1-2, with D perhaps matching TRBD1 (5 bases). Trimming pared 2 bases from V and 3 bases from J, leaving 13 bases between. The CDR3 consists of 15 residues. Germline V gene lookup returns CDR1 MGHRA and CDR2 YSYEKL. Here the CDR3 reads CASSQYGGGYYGYTF. The CDR3 nucleotides are TGCGCCAGCAGCCAATATGGGGGGGGGTACTATGGCTACACCTTC.

The J gene is TRBJ2-7, the V gene TRBV9; the match to TRBD2 covers 10 bases. CDR1 SGDLS and CDR2 YYNGEE come from the germline V gene. Germline trimming cut 3 bases from V and 1 base from J; bases unmatched to any gene: 4. This CDR3 has 15 residues. The CDR3 protein is CASSAASGSSYEQYF. As DNA, the CDR3 is TGTGCCAGCAGCGCCGCTAGCGGGAGTTCCTACGAGCAGTACTTC. The full variable domain, rest sourced from reference TRBV9 and TRBJ2-7, is DSGVTQTPKHLITATGQRVTLRCSPRSGDLSVYWYQQSLDQGLQFLIQYYNGEERAKGNILERFSAQQFPDLHSELNLSSLELGDSALYFCASSAASGSSYEQYFGPGTRLTVT.

The J gene is TRBJ2-7, the V gene TRBV19; D unresolved. Between the trimmed V and J ends, which lost 5 bases and 2 bases, there was a span of 10 bases. This CDR3 is 13 amino acids long. Germline CDR1 is LNHDA and CDR2 is SQIVND (reference sequence). CDR3 sequence reads: CASSAGLTYEQYF. Here the CDR3 DNA reads TGTGCCAGTAGTGCCGGCCTAACCTACGAGCAGTACTTC.

The rearrangement uses TRBV27 and TRBJ2-7; 7 bases line up with TRBD1. The CDR3 length is 12 residues. Germline CDR1 MNHEY, CDR2 SMNVEV (reference sequence). V trimming: 8 bases; J trimming: 2 bases; junction bases outside the gene matches: 3. CDR3 amino acids: CASWDRTYEQYF. CDR3 nucleotides: TGTGCCAGCTGGGACAGAACCTACGAGCAGTACTTC.

The chain couples TRBV5-1 to TRBJ1-2; tentative D call: TRBD1 (5 bases). The CDR3 spans 15 residues. V lost 0 bases and J lost 5, with 14 bases in between. Germline CDR1 is SGHRS and CDR2 is YFSETQ. CDR3 sequence (DNA): TGCGCCAGCAGCTTGGCCTCGGGGGAGCTGTATGGCTACACCTTC. Its protein is CASSLASGELYGYTF. The full variable domain, completed using reference TRBV5-1 and TRBJ1-2, is KAGVTQTPRYLIKTRGQQVTLSCSPISGHRSVSWYQQTPGQGLQFLFEYFSETQRNKGNFPGRFSGRQFSNSRSEMNVSTLELGDSALYLCASSLASGELYGYTFGSGTRLTVV.

This clone was found a few times. The rearrangement joins TRBV5-1 to TRBJ1-2; D may be TRBD1 (5 bases). The germline CDR1 and CDR2 sequences are SGHRS and YFSETQ. The CDR3 loop spans 14 amino acids. Trimming left V 4 bases short and J 4 bases short, with 14 bases between. The DNA of the CDR3 is TGCGCCAGCAGCATGGACATAGGGCTCTATGGCTACACCTTC. Translated: CASSMDIGLYGYTF.